The T cell receptor (beta chain) under discussion was sequenced for a study of blood T cell repertoires in COVID-19. Study in general: Specimens from acute and convalescent COVID-19 originated in the United States, Italy and Spain.

In the original workflow: Counts of nucleated cells, estimated from reference gene primer amplification, were obtained. Method: immunoSEQ multiplex PCR; TCRdb's copy keeps in-frame clones and lacks some. V and J calls and clone size are given by that table; D and trimming were obtained from the DNA. The sample consists of roughly 200,000 clones, approximately 83% of them appearing once. V was pared by 10 bases and J by 7 bases, with 7 bases of the junction left unmatched. This CDR3 comprises 14 residues. Germline CDR1 SGHTA, CDR2 FQGNSA. This clone came up a few times. The clonotype was recovered from a human donor with active or convalescent COVID-19. The donor label of this sample is uncertain. The chain is built from TRBV7-2 and TRBJ1-6; 10 nucleotides match TRBD1. The sequencing input was peripheral blood. The CDR3: CATQTGGWNSPLHF. The CDR3 coding sequence is TGTGCCACCCAGACAGGGGGCTGGAATTCACCCCTCCACTTT.